These 20 T cell receptor beta chains were all obtained from the same sample, sequenced in a study of blood T cell repertoires in COVID-19. Using immunoSEQ multiplex PCR, the repertoire was profiled, and TCRdb retains in-frame clones only, with some absent. Among fewer than 250,000 clones listed, more than 80% were seen once. The sample consisted of peripheral blood. The receptors were gathered from a woman aged 80 or older with acute or convalescent COVID-19.

This sequence joins TRBV7-8 and TRBJ1-3; 8 bases line up with TRBD1. V shed 5 bases, J shed 0 bases, and the junction held 6 bases outside the gene matches. This CDR3 is built from 16 residues. CDR1 and CDR2 from the germline V gene are SGHVS and FQNEAQ. CDR3 amino acids: CASSRGQASSGNTIYF. CDR3 nucleotide sequence: TGTGCCAGCAGCCGGGGACAGGCGAGCTCTGGAAACACCATATATTTT. Full variable domain (outside the CDR3, taken from reference TRBV7-8 and TRBJ1-3): GAGVSQSPRYKVAKRGQDVALRCDPISGHVSLFWYQQALGQGPEFLTYFQNEAQLDKSGLPSDRFFAERPEGSVSTLKIQRTQQEDSAVYLCASSRGQASSGNTIYFGEGSWLTVV.

The rearrangement joins TRBV19 to TRBJ2-1; D ambiguous. The CDR3 loop spans 12 amino acids. V lost 5 bases to trimming and J lost 5 bases, with 7 bases between them. The germline gives CDR1 LNHDA, CDR2 SQIVND (reference sequence). Written as DNA, the CDR3 is TGTGCCAGTAGTTCCCAGAACAATGAGCAGTTCTTC. This translates into CASSSQNNEQFF.

J is TRBJ2-5 and V is TRBV5-8, with D possibly being TRBD1 (5 bases). The length of the CDR3 is 14 residues. The V gene lost 0 bases and the J gene lost 7 bases, with 13 bases spanning the gap. Germline-derived CDR1 and CDR2 are SGHTS and YDEGEE. The CDR3: CASSLVGQGSTQYF. The CDR3 nucleotides read TGTGCCAGCAGCTTGGTAGGGCAGGGTTCGACCCAGTACTTC.

The chain has TRBV19 and TRBJ2-3; no clear D gene. The length of the CDR3 is 14 residues. V was trimmed by 5 bases and J by 5 bases, leaving 14 bases between them. Germline V gene sequence: CDR1 LNHDA, CDR2 SQIVND (reference sequence). CDR3 amino acids: CASSGPFTGDTQYF. In DNA, the CDR3 is TGTGCCAGTAGTGGGCCCTTTACTGGAGATACGCAGTATTTT.

The rearrangement links TRBV10-3 to TRBJ2-7; unclear D gene. The V gene lost 3 bases and the J gene lost 0 bases, with 12 bases spanning the gap. CDR1 ENHRY and CDR2 SYGVKD come from the germline V gene. The CDR3 has 15 amino acids. CDR3 sequence (DNA): TGTGCCATCAGTGACGTGGTCGGGTCCTCCTACGAGCAGTACTTC. It translates to CAISDVVGSSYEQYF.

This chain connects TRBV11-2 to TRBJ1-5; 9 nucleotides match TRBD1. The CDR3 totals 14 residues. The germline V gene has CDR1 SGHAT and CDR2 FQNNGV. The J segment lost 4 bases and the V segment lost 6 bases, leaving 4 bases of the junction unmatched. This chain's CDR3 is CASSQDRGNQPQHF. The CDR3 DNA reads TGTGCCAGCAGTCAAGACAGGGGGAATCAGCCCCAGCATTTT.

Concerning this clone: The sample carries other DNA sequences with the same CDR3. This chain links TRBV10-3 with TRBJ2-7; 11 bases are a match to TRBD1. With 2 bases clipped from V and 2 bases from J, the junction kept 2 bases outside the gene matches. CDR1 is ENHRY, CDR2 SYGVKD, per germline. CDR3 length: 15 residues. The CDR3 DNA reads TGTGCCATCAGTGAGGAGGGACAGGGGGCCTACGAGCAGTACTTC. Translating it yields CAISEEGQGAYEQYF.

V usage is TRBV3-1 (or the pseudogene TRBV3-2) and J usage is TRBJ2-1; 11 bases align to TRBD2. With 0 bases clipped from V and 4 bases from J, the junction kept 5 bases outside the gene matches. The germline CDR1 and CDR2 sequences are LGHDT and YNNKEL (reference sequence). The CDR3 has 17 amino acids. The CDR3 loop reads CASSQDVLAGAYNEQFF. The CDR3 DNA reads TGTGCCAGCAGCCAAGACGTACTAGCGGGGGCATACAATGAGCAGTTCTTC.

In nucleotides, the CDR3 is TGCGCCAGCAGCCAAGAGGGGGGGGCTAGCTTCTATGGCTACACCTTC. Translating it yields CASSQEGGASFYGYTF. The V call is TRBV4-3, the J call TRBJ1-2; a possible D gene is TRBD1 (6 bases). This CDR3 region has 16 residues. V gave up 0 bases and J gave up 4 bases, with 15 bases separating them. CDR1 is LGHNA, CDR2 YSLEER, per germline.

The V and J genes are TRBV5-5 and TRBJ2-7; D is unclear. CDR3 length: 14 residues. The germline CDR1 and CDR2 sequences are SGHKS and YYEKEE (reference sequence). The germline V and J ends were trimmed by 0 bases and 0 bases, with 7 bases remaining between them. As DNA, the CDR3 is TGTGCCAGCAGCTTGGTGGCCGACTCCTACGAGCAGTACTTC. Translation: CASSLVADSYEQYF.

CDR3 DNA sequence: TGTGCCAGCAACTCCGGACAGAAAACCTACGAGCAGTACTTC. Protein sequence: CASNSGQKTYEQYF. This chain connects TRBV6-5 to TRBJ2-7; a weak D match, TRBD1 (6 bases). Per the germline V gene, CDR1 is MNHEY and CDR2 is SVGAGI. Trimming cost V 7 bases and J 2 bases, with 15 bases left between them. The CDR3 is made up of 14 amino acids.

The rearrangement joins TRBV3-1 (or the pseudogene TRBV3-2) to TRBJ1-5, with D perhaps TRBD1 (5 bases). Trimming shortened V by 1 base and J by 3 bases, and 7 bases separated the two germline ends. This CDR3 comprises 14 residues. Germline CDR1 is LGHDT and CDR2 is YNNKEL (reference sequence). The DNA of the CDR3 is TGTGCCAGCAGCCAAGCAGGGAACAATCAGCCCCAGCATTTT. Translated: CASSQAGNNQPQHF.

The chain employs TRBV5-1 and TRBJ2-3, with 10 bases that match TRBD2. From germline, CDR1 is SGHRS and CDR2 YFSETQ. The J segment lost 6 bases and the V segment lost 4 bases, leaving 11 bases of the junction unmatched. This CDR3 is built from 16 residues. This CDR3 is CASSPWGASGGDTQYF. In nucleotides, the CDR3 is TGCGCCAGCAGCCCGTGGGGGGCTAGCGGGGGCGATACGCAGTATTTT.

The chain has TRBV6-5 and TRBJ2-7, with 7 bases aligning to TRBD1. V shed 6 bases and J 3 bases; nucleotides not matched to a gene: 8. Germline V lookup: CDR1 MNHEY, CDR2 SVGAGI. This CDR3 has 14 residues. The CDR3 sequence: CASSQGQDFYEQYF. The CDR3 DNA follows: TGTGCCAGCAGCCAAGGACAGGACTTCTACGAGCAGTACTTC.

In this sample, this clone turned up once. The chain uses TRBV6-5 and TRBJ2-7; possibly TRBD2 for D (5 bases). Germline assignment: CDR1 MNHEY and CDR2 SVGAGI. V lost 5 bases to trimming and J lost 3 bases, with 17 bases between them. The CDR3 extends over 15 amino acids. CDR3 sequence reads: CASSLPASGYYEQYF. In DNA form, the CDR3 reads TGTGCCAGCAGTCTCCCAGCCAGCGGCTACTACGAGCAGTACTTC.

The chain carries TRBV7-9 and TRBJ2-1, with 8 bases aligning to TRBD1. This CDR3 comprises 14 residues. Germline values: CDR1 SEHNR, CDR2 FQNEAQ (reference sequence). Trimming took 5 bases from V and 9 from J; bases not matched to a gene: 9. Written as DNA, the CDR3 is TGTGCCAGCAGCGACCGACAGGGGTTGGCTGAGCAGTTCTTC. Its protein product is CASSDRQGLAEQFF.

In its sample, this clone was seen a few times. V usage is TRBV19 and J usage is TRBJ1-1; TRBD1 aligns across 9 bases. CDR1 is LNHDA and CDR2 is SQIVND in the germline V gene (reference sequence). The V and J ends lost 5 bases and 4 bases, in that order; junction bases with no gene match: 8. This CDR3 is 15 amino acids long. CDR3 sequence (DNA): TGTGCCAGTAGTGCTCCGGGACAGGGATTCACTGAAGCTTTCTTT. This sequence encodes CASSAPGQGFTEAFF.

The chain joins TRBV14 to TRBJ1-1; possibly TRBD1 for D (5 bases). Germline V gene data show CDR1 as SGHDN and CDR2 as FVKESK. The germline V and J ends were trimmed by 4 bases and 10 bases, with 22 bases remaining between them. The CDR3 has 15 amino acids. The CDR3 protein is CASSRQIMNTDGAFF. For the CDR3, the DNA is TGTGCCAGCAGCCGACAGATAATGAACACTGATGGAGCTTTCTTT.

This clone appeared a few times. The gene calls are TRBV15 and TRBJ1-1; perhaps TRBD1 as D (6 bases). V was cut by 0 bases and J by 0 bases, with 8 bases left in between. CDR1 is LNHNV and CDR2 is YYDKDF in the germline V gene (reference sequence). The CDR3 spans 15 residues. The CDR3: CATSRDQGLNTEAFF. DNA for the CDR3: TGTGCCACCAGCAGAGACCAGGGGCTGAACACTGAAGCTTTCTTT.

The chain recombines TRBV3-1 (or the pseudogene TRBV3-2) with TRBJ2-5; D possibly corresponds to TRBD2 (7 bases). CDR3 size: 17 residues. Per the germline V gene, CDR1 is LGHDT and CDR2 is YNNKEL (reference sequence). V lost 1 base to trimming and J lost 5 bases, with 20 bases between them. The CDR3 sequence: CASSQGPVGGGGETQYF. CDR3 DNA: TGTGCCAGCAGCCAAGGTCCTGTTGGGGGGGGCGGCGAGACCCAGTACTTC.